This T cell receptor beta chain emerged from a study of long-term antiretroviral therapy in people with HIV. Findings and limits, study-wide: Relative to transplant donor controls, diversity remained lower despite increasing after ART. Versus controls, repertoires in people with HIV had narrower CDR3 length ranges. Clonotypes expanded prior to ART showed repertoire dominance at all sampled time points.

Comments on this clone: Its antigen is currently unknown.

Each donor had at least one pre-ART and at least two post-ART PBMC samples. At the survey level, the v3.0 immunoSEQ assay was run. Repertoires were generated with immunoSEQ multiplex PCR, while TCRdb's copy carries only in-frame clones and drops some. The sample has about 22,000 clones, about 79% seen once. CDR1 SNHLY and CDR2 FYNNEI come from the germline V gene. Between the trimmed V and J ends, which lost 6 bases and 7 bases, there was a span of 14 bases. The CDR3 covers 13 residues. Sequencing was performed on unsorted PBMCs, taken 0.1 years before starting antiretroviral therapy. The chain links TRBV2 to TRBJ2-3; D possibly uses TRBD1 or TRBD2 (6 bases each). This sequence originates from a man younger than 35 with HIV. Written as DNA, the CDR3 is TGTGCCAGCAGGGGGGGCTTCACTAATACGCAGTATTTT. This codes for CASRGGFTNTQYF.